This T cell receptor beta chain was sequenced in a study of T cells after yellow fever vaccination. This clonotype was detected ten times or more. Its antigen is currently unknown. UMIs were added to TCR cDNA along with a universal primer site when it was made by 5'RACE template switching. TCRdb passed the 5' RACE reads through MiXCR, listing each CDR3 protein once. The table includes about 74,000 distinct CDR3 sequences, more than 5.5% detected once. The CDR3 is 13 residues long. V lost 6 bases to trimming and J lost 1 base; unmatched junction nucleotides: 1. Germline values: CDR1 SGDLS, CDR2 YYNGEE. Study-wide results and caveats: Secondary responses were weaker yet peaked faster, day 5 versus 15. Detected again after the booster were most primary-vaccination clones, at roughly 95% CD4 and 88% CD8. High-abundance clonotypes from the bulk population could contaminate FACS-sorted repertoires.

The clonotype was recovered from a man aged 18 to 29 who received the YFV17D yellow fever vaccine. V and J are TRBV9 and TRBJ2-1; 7 bases agree with TRBD2. The sample here was CD8+ T cells sorted from PBMCs, taken about 5 days after the first yellow fever vaccination. The chain's CDR3 is CASTGGSYNEQFF. The DNA for the CDR3 is TGTGCCAGCACGGGGGGTTCCTACAATGAGCAGTTCTTC.